Presented here are 23 T cell receptor beta chains from one specimen sequenced in a study of Graves' ophthalmopathy and Graves' hyperthyroidism. RNA transcripts were the source from which TCR beta CDR3 regions were amplified. First-round RT-PCR employed HTBI primers, with a second-round multiplex PCR after it. One entry per CDR3 protein results from TCRdb running MiXCR on the multiplex PCR reads. The sample holds 600,000 to 700,000 distinct CDR3 sequences; about 38% are singletons and the top ten take over 2.5%. Sequences were obtained from peripheral blood. These receptors were obtained from an adult man with Graves' ophthalmopathy.

The V call is TRBV11-3, the J call TRBJ2-2; tentatively, D is TRBD1 (7 bases). Germline V gene data show CDR1 as SGHNT and CDR2 as YENEEA. The CDR3 is 17 amino acids. Trimming took off 5 bases at V and 1 base at J, with 17 bases between the two ends. CDR3 loop: CASSREQGRENTGELFF. The CDR3 DNA is TGTGCCAGCAGCCGAGAACAGGGGCGGGAGAACACCGGGGAGCTGTTTTTT.

This clonotype has a count of ten or more. The CDR3 sequence is CASSVAIGANVLTF. In nucleotides, the CDR3 is TGTGCCAGCAGCGTAGCCATTGGGGCCAACGTCCTGACTTTC. This sequence joins TRBV9 and TRBJ2-6; D uncertain. Germline-derived CDR1 and CDR2 are SGDLS and YYNGEE. With 0 bases removed from V and 3 bases from J, the gap between germline ends came to 4 bases. The CDR3 covers 14 residues.

The V and J genes are TRBV29-1 and TRBJ1-2; D unresolved. The CDR3 runs 11 residues. Between the trimmed V and J ends, which lost 6 bases and 6 bases, there was a span of 11 bases. Germline V gene data show CDR1 as SQVTM and CDR2 as ANQGSEA. The CDR3 reads CSVARLNGYTF. The CDR3 nucleotides are TGCAGCGTCGCCAGGCTGAATGGCTACACCTTC.

This clonotype was counted a few times. J is TRBJ1-1 and V is TRBV30, with 9 bases fitting TRBD1. The CDR3 is 13 residues long. Per the germline V gene, CDR1 is GTSNPN and CDR2 is SVGIG (reference sequence). The V gene end was trimmed by 5 bases and the J gene end by 4 bases; junction bases not matched to a gene: 5. CDR3 DNA: TGTGCCTGGGGGACAGGGAGAGCCACTGAAGCTTTCTTT. Its protein is CAWGTGRATEAFF.

The CDR3 sequence is CASSLVRGWPGTGELFF. DNA for the CDR3: TGTGCCAGCAGCTTGGTGAGGGGGTGGCCGGGCACCGGGGAGCTGTTTTTT. The rearrangement links TRBV7-9 to TRBJ2-2, with D possibly matching TRBD1 (6 bases). Per the germline V gene, CDR1 is SEHNR and CDR2 is FQNEAQ (reference sequence). The CDR3 has 17 amino acids. V was shortened by 3 bases and J by 4 bases, with 18 bases between the two germline ends.

This clonotype was seen many times. The chain carries TRBV7-9 and TRBJ2-5; D is ambiguous. CDR3 length equals 12 residues. CDR1 is SEHNR and CDR2 is FQNEAQ in the germline V gene (reference sequence). The V gene lost 2 bases and the J gene lost 13 bases, with 14 bases spanning the gap. The CDR3 sequence is CASSLLVSVPYF. The CDR3 bases are TGTGCCAGCAGCTTACTGGTCTCCGTTCCGTACTTC. The full variable domain, with the rest looked up from reference TRBV7-9 and TRBJ2-5, is DTGVSQNPRHKITKRGQNVTFRCDPISEHNRLYWYRQTLGQGPEFLTYFQNEAQLEKSRLLSDRFSAERPKGSFSTLEIQRTEQGDSAMYLCASSLLVSVPYFGPGTRLLVL.

As concerns this clonotype: Being one base from a much bigger clone, this may be a read error. The rearrangement uses TRBV20-1 and TRBJ2-5; no firm D call. The CDR3 totals 10 residues. Germline CDR1 DFQATT, CDR2 SNEGSKA (reference sequence). V lost 5 bases, J lost 5 bases, and 6 bases lay in between. Here the CDR3 DNA reads TGCAGTGCTGGAGTTGAGACCCAGTACTTC. Translation: CSAGVETQYF.

The chain links TRBV7-2 to TRBJ2-2; D possibly corresponds to TRBD1 (6 bases). CDR3 length: 16 residues. Germline loops: CDR1 SGHTA, CDR2 FQGNSA. Trimming pared 3 bases from V and 3 bases from J, leaving 14 bases between. CDR3 residues: CASSLVVGTYTGELFF. CDR3 bases: TGTGCCAGCAGCTTGGTAGTGGGGACATACACCGGGGAGCTGTTTTTT.

To note about this clonotype: Compared with germline, one end of the junction differs, possibly owing to a read error. The chain couples TRBV7-9 to TRBJ2-5; no reliable D call. Germline V gene sequence: CDR1 SEHNR, CDR2 FQNEAQ (reference sequence). The CDR3 is 11 amino acids. The CDR3 loop reads CASSRAETQNF. In DNA, the CDR3 is TGTGCCAGTAGCCGAGCAGAGACCCAGAACTTC.

The chain couples TRBV20-1 to TRBJ1-6; a weak D match, TRBD1 (6 bases). This CDR3 is built from 14 residues. V shed 1 base and J shed 10 bases, with 14 bases lying between them. CDR1 and CDR2 from the germline V gene are DFQATT and SNEGSKA (reference sequence). The CDR3 here is CSARVGAGDSPLHF. CDR3 coding DNA: TGCAGTGCTAGAGTCGGGGCAGGGGACTCACCCCTCCACTTT.

There are many counts of this clonotype. The rearrangement uses TRBV24-1 and TRBJ1-2; the D is unclear. V shed 5 bases and J shed 5 bases, with 8 bases lying between them. This CDR3 is built from 12 residues. Germline V lookup: CDR1 KGHDR, CDR2 SFDVKD. CDR3 amino acids: CATSVTGYGYTF. DNA of the CDR3: TGTGCCACCAGTGTGACCGGTTATGGCTACACCTTC.

This clonotype was seen repeatedly, ten times or more. The rearrangement uses TRBV6-1 and TRBJ1-1; 8 bases map to TRBD1. The germline V gene encodes CDR1 MNHNS and CDR2 SASEGT. CDR3 length: 14 residues. After removal of 3 bases from V and 1 base from J, the junction contained 1 base not matched to a gene. The DNA of the CDR3 is TGTGCCAGCAGTGAGGGACAGGAGAACACTGAAGCTTTCTTT. As protein: CASSEGQENTEAFF.

This clonotype was seen only a few times. The chain employs TRBV12-3 or TRBV12-4 and TRBJ2-7; D is possibly TRBD2 (7 bases). The germline V and J ends were trimmed by 1 base and 1 base, with 20 bases remaining between them. The CDR3 is 18 residues long. The CDR3 protein is CASSLEGRGGESSYEQYF. CDR3 bases: TGTGCCAGCAGTTTAGAGGGTCGAGGGGGGGAATCGTCCTACGAGCAGTACTTC.

On this clonotype: The conserved closing phenylalanine or tryptophan is absent in this CDR3, likely reflecting a read error. It is unclear where the CDR3 begins or ends on the DNA, so no DNA is shown, and the CDR3 is as TCRdb lists it. This rearrangement joins TRBV29-1 to TRBJ2-6. The germline V gene has CDR1 SQVTM and CDR2 ANQGSEA. The CDR3 sequence runs 9 residues, both termini included. The CDR3 loop is CSVERDGNT.

This clonotype was seen many times. The chain combines TRBV29-1 with TRBJ2-6; TRBD1 is a possible D gene (6 bases). The length of the CDR3 is 13 residues. Trimming stripped 6 bases from V and 2 bases from J, with 8 bases between. Germline V gives CDR1 SQVTM, CDR2 ANQGSEA. The CDR3 DNA is TGCAGCGTCTCAGGGGCTGGGGCCAACGTCCTGACTTTC. Translating it yields CSVSGAGANVLTF.

There are many counts of this clonotype. The chain combines TRBV12-3 or TRBV12-4 with TRBJ2-5; D gene uncertain. The CDR3 is 11 amino acids. The germline V and J ends were trimmed by 6 bases and 4 bases, with 6 bases remaining between them. The chain's CDR3 is CASSLTETQYF. CDR3 coding DNA: TGTGCCAGCAGCTTAACAGAGACCCAGTACTTC.

The rearrangement uses TRBV14 and TRBJ2-7; D not resolved. This CDR3 spans 15 amino acids. The germline V and J ends were trimmed by 1 base and 2 bases, with 12 bases remaining between them. In germline, CDR1 is SGHDN, CDR2 FVKESK. CDR3 nucleotide sequence: TGTGCCAGCAGCCAAGGGTTGATACCGGCCTACGAGCAGTACTTC. Protein sequence: CASSQGLIPAYEQYF. The variable domain in full, with the rest retrieved from reference TRBV14 and TRBJ2-7, is EAGVTQFPSHSVIEKGQTVTLRCDPISGHDNLYWYRRVMGKEIKFLLHFVKESKQDESGMPNNRFLAERTGGTYSTLKVQPAELEDSGVYFCASSQGLIPAYEQYFGPGTRLTVT.

This clonotype appeared many times. The J gene is TRBJ2-7, the V gene TRBV7-2, with 8 bases that match TRBD1. The CDR3 contains 15 residues. Germline V lookup: CDR1 SGHTA, CDR2 FQGNSA. With 2 bases clipped from V and 7 bases from J, the junction kept 10 bases outside the gene matches. The DNA for the CDR3 is TGTGCCAGCAGCTTACGTCAGGGGGCATCTGGTGAGCAGTACTTC. Translating gives CASSLRQGASGEQYF.

As to this clonotype: One junction end does not reproduce the germline sequence, and a read error may be involved. The chain joins TRBV11-2 to TRBJ2-7; 10 nucleotides match TRBD1. The CDR3 length is 14 residues. Germline values: CDR1 SGHAT, CDR2 FQNNGV. The CDR3 here is CASTTGTGDYGQYF. CDR3 in DNA: TGTGCCAGCACCACGGGGACAGGGGACTACGGGCAGTACTTC.

Note on this clonotype: This may stem from a read error, because a much larger clone lies one nucleotide away. The chain is built from TRBV7-9 and TRBJ1-2; D remains ambiguous. The V end lost 10 bases, the J end lost 7 bases, and 25 bases lay between the germline ends. This CDR3 region has 15 residues. Germline-derived CDR1 and CDR2 are SEHNR and FQNEAQ (reference sequence). The CDR3 bases are TGTGCCAACTCACCACCGGGTCAGCCGGGTAGTGGCTACACCTTC. It specifies CANSPPGQPGSGYTF.

The V and J genes are TRBV20-1 and TRBJ2-7, with 9 nucleotides matching TRBD1. There are 14 residues in the CDR3. Losses at the gene ends were 6 bases for V and 0 bases for J; bases not matched to a gene: 6. Germline values: CDR1 DFQATT, CDR2 SNEGSKA (reference sequence). CDR3 sequence (DNA): TGCAGTGCCCAGGACAGGGGTAGCTCCTACGAGCAGTACTTC. Amino acid sequence: CSAQDRGSSYEQYF.

This clonotype turned up a few times. V gene TRBV5-1 combines with J gene TRBJ2-7; D is perhaps TRBD2 (6 bases). V was cut by 0 bases and J by 3 bases, with 13 bases left in between. This CDR3 comprises 15 residues. Germline V gene sequence: CDR1 SGHRS, CDR2 YFSETQ. CDR3 loop: CASSLGVAANYEQYF. In DNA, the CDR3 is TGCGCCAGCAGCTTGGGGGTAGCGGCAAACTACGAGCAGTACTTC.

The V gene is TRBV4-3, the J gene TRBJ1-2, with D perhaps TRBD1 (5 bases). Looked up from germline, CDR1 is LGHNA and CDR2 is YSLEER. CDR3 length: 14 residues. Trimming pared 1 base from V and 0 bases from J, leaving 6 bases between. In DNA, the CDR3 is TGCGCCAGCAGCCAAGGAGGGGCTAACTATGGCTACACCTTC. Its translation is CASSQGGANYGYTF.